This T cell receptor beta chain was obtained from a study of T cell clones after liver transplantation (dated by TCRdb to about 2019). A note on the overall study: ITN030ST, the source of the samples, was a randomized trial that attempted immunosuppression withdrawal within 2 years of liver transplantation. As an antigen-independent comparator for the donor-reactive sequences, third party-reactive TCRbeta sequences from pre-transplant MLRs were identified as well. No induction therapy was given to the subjects, and standard immunosuppression was administered until randomization at 12-24 months post-transplant. Of the 8 liver transplant recipients making up the studied cohort, 3 were classified as tolerant and 5 as non-tolerant. After a pre-transplant mixed lymphocyte reaction, TCRbeta sequencing was used to pinpoint donor-reactive T cell clones, which were subsequently tracked in post-transplant blood. Of the eight recipients, three were HCV-positive, while the remaining recipients had been transplanted for non-autoimmune, non-viral indications. Blood samples were collected pre-transplant, then pre-randomization ahead of withdrawal, and finally post-randomization once withdrawal had either been completed or failed. Tolerance was defined as complete immunosuppression withdrawal for at least one year with no rise in liver enzymes beyond twice the upper limit of normal.

The paper as a whole reports these results and caveats: Conclusions were preliminary, limited by small, heterogeneous patient numbers and non-standardized post-transplant time points. Without allograft tissue specimens, donor-reactive T cells may have migrated into the graft rather than being deleted. A significant post-transplant decrease in circulating donor-reactive CD4 TCRbeta sequences was observed in most of the 8 subjects, irrespective of tolerance or HCV status. Low numbers of available donor cells limited the measurable donor-reactive repertoire in two subjects. Donor-reactive sequences declined more than third party-reactive ones, suggesting partial antigen-specific deletion unrelated to withdrawal success. Once repertoire turnover was taken into account, donor-reactive detection showed a significant reduction for CD4 in 7 of 8 subjects and for CD8 in 8 of 8.

Using immunoSEQ, frozen genomic DNA was subjected to high-throughput TCRbeta CDR3 sequencing, a process that included PCR amplification, mapping, bias correction and internal controls. As for the original processing: Productive rearrangements were retained, and unique TCRbeta sequences were defined by the CDR3 nucleotide sequence together with the V and J gene. Donor-reactive sequences required at least 5-fold expansion in CFSE-low cells versus unstimulated pre-transplant cells and at least 0.01% frequency. Minimum frequency thresholds were set for each subject based on the unstimulated sample with the lowest template count, ensuring at least 90% detection power. Repertoire turnover was measured by Jensen-Shannon divergence between the top 1000 TCRbeta sequences post- and pre-transplant. Changes in detection of donor-reactive sequences were tested with two-sided Fisher's exact tests. TCRdb re-hosts the immuneACCESS table, in-frame sequences only. Its copies lack some clones; in the studies checked, an unresolved V gene accounts for under half of them, and the cause for the rest is not known. V and J calls and clone size are those listed in that table; D and trimming were worked out from the DNA. A total of approximately 11,000 clones appear in this sample, 71% of them only once. The ten biggest clones cover roughly a quarter of the sample.

From the germline V gene (reference sequence), CDR1 is LNHDA and CDR2 is SQIVND. The CDR3 runs 14 residues from the cysteine to the phenylalanine. CDR3 DNA is the only sequence kept; it has 42 bases, read in frame from the first base. Trimming at the junction amounts to 9 bases on V and 1 base on J, and the germline ends lie 16 bases apart. This clone was counted only a few times. Its antigen remains unidentified. Base qualities are missing; no much larger clone stands one base away. Thawed unstimulated PBMCs were stained for CD3, CD4 and CD8 and FACS-sorted into CD3+CD4+ and CD3+CD8+ populations. All 8 studied subjects were randomized to immunosuppression withdrawal. The Qiagen DNeasy Blood and Tissue Kit was used for genomic DNA isolation.

In this chain, TRBV19 is recombined with TRBJ2-7; 6 matching bases give a weak D call of TRBD2. Here the sequenced sample was CD4+ T cells from blood, taken 32 months after liver transplant. This sequence was found in a human patient who received a liver transplant. Where a transplant has occurred, the graft donor may have supplied some of the T cells. For the CDR3, the sequence is CASGGDSSSYEQYF. The nucleotides read TGTGCCAGCGGAGGGGACTCATCGTCCTACGAGCAGTACTTC. Here the CDR3 is joined to the reference TRBV19 and TRBJ2-7 genes, and the full variable domain is: DGGITQSPKYLFRKEGQNVTLSCEQNLNHDAMYWYRQDPGQGLRLIYYSQIVNDFQKGDIAEGYSVSREKKESFPLTVTSAQKNPTAFYLCASGGDSSSYEQYFGPGTRLTVT.